The present entry profiles one T cell receptor beta chain with its context. Its cognate antigen is unknown. The data stem from a study of T cells in localized non-small cell lung cancer. Study conclusions and caveats: With higher T cell density in blood came longer overall survival. Of the top 100 tumor clones, median roughly 60 were in adjacent lung, some 30 among its top 100.

Generated by immunoSEQ multiplex PCR, the TCRdb table keeps only in-frame clones and is missing some. The sample lists some 80,000 clones; almost 85% were seen once. The sequence was collected from a man between 40 and 70 years old with stage I lung adenocarcinoma. The source material was peripheral blood, sampled before any cancer treatment.

In DNA form, the CDR3 reads TGTGCCAGCAGCGTAGGGCATCCAGGGGGAACCTATGGCTACACCTTC. Amino acids: CASSVGHPGGTYGYTF. The J gene is TRBJ1-2, the V gene TRBV9; 7 bases are shared with TRBD1. Germline CDR1 and CDR2: SGDLS and YYNGEE. The ends lost 0 bases at V and 4 bases at J; junction bases unmatched: 9. The CDR3 loop spans 16 amino acids.